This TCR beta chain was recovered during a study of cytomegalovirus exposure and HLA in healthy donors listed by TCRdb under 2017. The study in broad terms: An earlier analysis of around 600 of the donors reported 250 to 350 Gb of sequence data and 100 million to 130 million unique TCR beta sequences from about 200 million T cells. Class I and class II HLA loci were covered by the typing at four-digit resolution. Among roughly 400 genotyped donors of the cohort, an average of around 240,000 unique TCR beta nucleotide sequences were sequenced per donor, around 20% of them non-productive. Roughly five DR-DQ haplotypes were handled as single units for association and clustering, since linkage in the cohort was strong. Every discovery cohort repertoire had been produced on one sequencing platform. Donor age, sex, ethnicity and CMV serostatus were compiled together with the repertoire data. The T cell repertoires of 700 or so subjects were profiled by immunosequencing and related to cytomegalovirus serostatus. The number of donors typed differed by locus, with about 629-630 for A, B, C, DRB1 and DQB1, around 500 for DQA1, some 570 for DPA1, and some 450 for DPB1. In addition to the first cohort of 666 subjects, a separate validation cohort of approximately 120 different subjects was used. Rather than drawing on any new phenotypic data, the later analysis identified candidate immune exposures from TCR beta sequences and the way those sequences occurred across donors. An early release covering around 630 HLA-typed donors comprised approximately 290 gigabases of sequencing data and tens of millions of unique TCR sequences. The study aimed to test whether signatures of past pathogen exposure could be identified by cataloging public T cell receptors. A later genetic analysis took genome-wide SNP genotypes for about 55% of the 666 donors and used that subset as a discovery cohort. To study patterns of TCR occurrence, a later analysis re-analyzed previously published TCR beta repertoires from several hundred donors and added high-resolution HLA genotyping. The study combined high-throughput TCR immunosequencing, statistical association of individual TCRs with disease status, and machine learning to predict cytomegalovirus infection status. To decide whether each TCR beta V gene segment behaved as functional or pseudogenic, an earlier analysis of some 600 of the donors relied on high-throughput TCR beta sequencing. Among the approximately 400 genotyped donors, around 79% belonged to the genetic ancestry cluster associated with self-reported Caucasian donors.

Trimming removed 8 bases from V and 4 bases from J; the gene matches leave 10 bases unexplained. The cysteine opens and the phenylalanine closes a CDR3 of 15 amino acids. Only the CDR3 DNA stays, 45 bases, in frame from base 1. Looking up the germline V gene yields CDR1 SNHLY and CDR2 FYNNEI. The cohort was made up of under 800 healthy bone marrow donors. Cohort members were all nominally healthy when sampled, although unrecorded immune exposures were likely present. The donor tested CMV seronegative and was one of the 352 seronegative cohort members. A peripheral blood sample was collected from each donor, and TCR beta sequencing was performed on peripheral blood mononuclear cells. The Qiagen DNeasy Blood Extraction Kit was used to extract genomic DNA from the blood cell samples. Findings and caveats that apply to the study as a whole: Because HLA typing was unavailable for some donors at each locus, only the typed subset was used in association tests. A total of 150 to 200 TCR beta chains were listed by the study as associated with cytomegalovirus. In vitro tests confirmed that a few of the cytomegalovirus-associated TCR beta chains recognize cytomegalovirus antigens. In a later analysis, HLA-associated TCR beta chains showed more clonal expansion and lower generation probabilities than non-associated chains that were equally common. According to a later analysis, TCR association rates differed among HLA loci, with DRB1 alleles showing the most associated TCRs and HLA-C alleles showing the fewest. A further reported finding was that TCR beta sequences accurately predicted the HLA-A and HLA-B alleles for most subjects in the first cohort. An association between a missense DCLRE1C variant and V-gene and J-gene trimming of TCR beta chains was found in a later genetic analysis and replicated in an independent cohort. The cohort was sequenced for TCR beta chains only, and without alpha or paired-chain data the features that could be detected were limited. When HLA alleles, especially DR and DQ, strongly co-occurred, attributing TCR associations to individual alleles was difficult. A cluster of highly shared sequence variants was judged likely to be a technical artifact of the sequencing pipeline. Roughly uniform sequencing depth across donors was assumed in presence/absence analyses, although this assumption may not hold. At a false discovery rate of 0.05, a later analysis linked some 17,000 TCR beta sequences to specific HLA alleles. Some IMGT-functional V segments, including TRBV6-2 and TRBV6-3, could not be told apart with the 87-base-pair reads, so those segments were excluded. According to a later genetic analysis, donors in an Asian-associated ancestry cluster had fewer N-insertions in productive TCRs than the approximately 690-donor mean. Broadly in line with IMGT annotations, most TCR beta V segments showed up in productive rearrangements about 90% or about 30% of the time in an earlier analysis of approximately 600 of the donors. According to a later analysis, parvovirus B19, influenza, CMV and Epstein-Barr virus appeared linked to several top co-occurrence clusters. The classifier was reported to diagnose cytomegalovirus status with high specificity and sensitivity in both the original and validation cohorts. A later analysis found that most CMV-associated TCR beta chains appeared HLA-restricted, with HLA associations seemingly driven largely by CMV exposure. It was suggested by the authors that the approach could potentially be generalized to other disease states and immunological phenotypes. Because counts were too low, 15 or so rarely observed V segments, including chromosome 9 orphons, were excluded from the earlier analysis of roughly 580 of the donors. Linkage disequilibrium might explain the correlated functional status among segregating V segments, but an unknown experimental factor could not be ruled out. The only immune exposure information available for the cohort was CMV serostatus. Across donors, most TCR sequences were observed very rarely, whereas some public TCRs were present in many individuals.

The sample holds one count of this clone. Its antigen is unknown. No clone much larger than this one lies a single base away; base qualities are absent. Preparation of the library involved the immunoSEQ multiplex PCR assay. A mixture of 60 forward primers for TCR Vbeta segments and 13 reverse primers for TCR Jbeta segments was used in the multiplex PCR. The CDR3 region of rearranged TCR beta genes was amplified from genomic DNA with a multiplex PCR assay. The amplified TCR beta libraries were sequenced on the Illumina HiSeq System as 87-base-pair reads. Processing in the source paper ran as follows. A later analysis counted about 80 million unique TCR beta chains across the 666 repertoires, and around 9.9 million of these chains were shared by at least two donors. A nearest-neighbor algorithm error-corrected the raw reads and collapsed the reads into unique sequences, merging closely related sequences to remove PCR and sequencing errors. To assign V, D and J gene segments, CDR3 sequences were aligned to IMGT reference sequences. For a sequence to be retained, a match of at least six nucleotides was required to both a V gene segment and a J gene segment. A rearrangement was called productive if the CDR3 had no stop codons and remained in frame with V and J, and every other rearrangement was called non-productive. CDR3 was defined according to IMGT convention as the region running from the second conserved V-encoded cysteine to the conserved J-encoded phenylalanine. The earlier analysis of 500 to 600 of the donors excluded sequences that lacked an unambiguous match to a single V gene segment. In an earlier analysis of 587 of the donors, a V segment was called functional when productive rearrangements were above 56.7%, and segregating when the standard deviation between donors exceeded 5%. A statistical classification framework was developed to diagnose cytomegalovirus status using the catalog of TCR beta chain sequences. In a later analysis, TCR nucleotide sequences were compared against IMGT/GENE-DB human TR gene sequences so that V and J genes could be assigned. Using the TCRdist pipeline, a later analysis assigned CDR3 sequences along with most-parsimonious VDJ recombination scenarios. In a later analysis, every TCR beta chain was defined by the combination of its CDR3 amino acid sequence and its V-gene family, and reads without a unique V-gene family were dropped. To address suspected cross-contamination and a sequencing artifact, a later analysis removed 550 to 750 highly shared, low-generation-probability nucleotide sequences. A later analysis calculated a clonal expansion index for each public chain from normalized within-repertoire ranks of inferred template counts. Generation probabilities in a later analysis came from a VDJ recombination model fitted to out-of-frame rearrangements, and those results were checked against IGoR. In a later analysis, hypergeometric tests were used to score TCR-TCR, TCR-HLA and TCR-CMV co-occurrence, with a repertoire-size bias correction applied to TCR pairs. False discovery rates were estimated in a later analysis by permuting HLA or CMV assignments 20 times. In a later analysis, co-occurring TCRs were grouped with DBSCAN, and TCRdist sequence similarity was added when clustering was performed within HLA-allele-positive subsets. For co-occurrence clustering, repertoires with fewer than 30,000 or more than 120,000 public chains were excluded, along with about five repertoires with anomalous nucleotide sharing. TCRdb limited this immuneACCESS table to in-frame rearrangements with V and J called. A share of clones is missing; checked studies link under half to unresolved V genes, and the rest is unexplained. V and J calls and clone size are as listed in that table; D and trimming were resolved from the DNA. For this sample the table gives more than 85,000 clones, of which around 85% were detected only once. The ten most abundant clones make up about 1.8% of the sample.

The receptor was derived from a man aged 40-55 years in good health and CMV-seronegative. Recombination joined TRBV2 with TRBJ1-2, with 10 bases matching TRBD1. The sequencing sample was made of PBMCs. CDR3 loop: CASCESGTGVYGYTF. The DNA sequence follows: TGTGCCAGCTGCGAATCCGGGACAGGGGTCTATGGCTACACCTTC.